The clone carrying this T cell receptor beta chain was recorded once. Its matching antigen is unknown. TCRdb keeps only in-frame clones here, not all; method: immunoSEQ multiplex PCR. The sample shows under 250,000 clones, about 88% of them seen only once. The source of the sample is a study of cytomegalovirus exposure and HLA in healthy donors. Study information: The 120 validation repertoires used the same platform as the 550 to 850 first-cohort repertoires (as reported by a later analysis).

General study findings and limits: Researchers catalogued approximately 170 TCR beta chains as cytomegalovirus-associated. Most observed TCR sequences were rare, whereas some public TCRs were detected in many donors. In vitro assays verified that three CMV-associated chains recognized CMV antigens specifically.

CDR1 is SGHDT and CDR2 is YYEEEE in the germline V gene. The trim removed 4 bases at V and 5 bases at J, leaving 5 bases unmatched. This CDR3 has 13 residues. Material: PBMCs. This chain connects TRBV5-6 to TRBJ2-7; 8 bases align to TRBD1. The clonotype comes from a man aged 18 to 29 in good health and CMV-seropositive. The CDR3 is CASSPPGGHEQYF. DNA for the CDR3: TGTGCCAGCAGCCCCCCAGGGGGCCACGAGCAGTACTTC.